The 24 T cell receptor beta chains below come from one sample, sequenced in a study of beta chain features in type 1 diabetes. The investigators reverse transcribed all of the isolated RNA, so they sequenced expressed TCRB transcripts. Profiling relied on immunoSEQ multiplex PCR, and the TCRdb table lists in-frame clones only, not all of them. The sample comprises hundreds of thousands of clones, over 11% of which are singletons, and less than 0.04% rests with the top ten. Their antigens remain unidentified. Overall study findings and caveats: TCRB CDR3s from Type 1 diabetes patients were moderately but significantly shorter in all four CD4+ subsets.

The source material was naive CD4+ T cells from blood. The receptors originated from a man between 18 and 35 years old with type 1 diabetes.

This chain joins TRBV29-1 and TRBJ1-4, with D possibly matching TRBD1 (5 bases). V was cut by 7 bases and J by 0 bases, with 12 bases left in between. The CDR3 has 14 amino acids. Germline values: CDR1 SQVTM, CDR2 ANQGSEA. CDR3: CSAEGHATNEKLFF. CDR3 sequence (DNA): TGCAGCGCTGAGGGGCATGCAACTAATGAAAAACTGTTTTTT.

This clone appeared a few times. V usage is TRBV28 and J usage is TRBJ2-7; D unresolved. The germline V gene has CDR1 MDHEN and CDR2 SYDVKM. V shed 8 bases and J shed 0 bases, with 11 bases lying between them. CDR3 length: 13 amino acids. DNA of the CDR3: TGTGCCAGCTCCCGTCCGAGCTCCTACGAGCAGTACTTC. It yields the protein CASSRPSSYEQYF.

V is TRBV7-2 and J is TRBJ2-7, with 7 bases aligning to TRBD1. The length of the CDR3 is 14 residues. Per the germline V gene, CDR1 is SGHTA and CDR2 is FQGNSA. The V and J ends lost 6 bases and 9 bases, in that order; junction bases with no gene match: 14. The CDR3 sequence: CASSPGTANFGQYF. For the CDR3, the DNA is TGTGCCAGCAGTCCCGGGACAGCCAACTTTGGGCAGTACTTC.

The genes are TRBV7-9 and TRBJ2-7; 13 bases are a match to TRBD2. This CDR3 region has 16 residues. The junction had 6 bases not matched to a gene; V was cut back by 3 bases and J by 4 bases. Germline CDR1 SEHNR, CDR2 FQNEAQ (reference sequence). The CDR3, as DNA: TGTGCCAGCAGCTTTTGGACTAGCGGGAGTCAGTACGAGCAGTACTTC. Amino acids: CASSFWTSGSQYEQYF.

The sample holds a few counts of this clone. The same CDR3 also results from other DNA sequences found in this sample. The CDR3 sequence: CASSYSGEQYF. The CDR3, as DNA: TGTGCCAGCAGTTACTCGGGCGAGCAGTACTTC. The J gene is TRBJ2-7, the V gene TRBV6-5; D is undetermined. The CDR3 has 11 amino acids. Germline V lookup: CDR1 MNHEY, CDR2 SVGAGI. Trimming took off 0 bases at V and 6 bases at J, with 3 bases between the two ends.

The rearrangement links TRBV20-1 to TRBJ2-1; D unclear. Trimming removed 6 bases from V and 5 bases from J, with 5 bases in between. Per the germline V gene, CDR1 is DFQATT and CDR2 is SNEGSKA (reference sequence). The CDR3 has 10 amino acids. The chain's CDR3 is CSALNNEQFF. As DNA, the CDR3 is TGCAGTGCCCTAAACAATGAGCAGTTCTTC.

The J gene is TRBJ1-4, the V gene TRBV7-9, with a weak D call TRBD1 (6 bases). CDR3 length: 15 residues. CDR1 and CDR2 from the germline V gene are SEHNR and FQNEAQ (reference sequence). Trimming cost V 5 bases and J 0 bases, with 10 bases left between them. The CDR3 sequence: CASSPRTATNEKLFF. The CDR3 coding sequence is TGTGCCAGCAGCCCTCGGACAGCAACTAATGAAAAACTGTTTTTT.

This clone was seen a handful of times. J is TRBJ1-6 and V is TRBV18, with TRBD1 matching 8 bases. Trimming cost V 3 bases and J 10 bases; bases outside gene matches: 11. Germline CDR1 and CDR2: KGHSH and LQKENI. The CDR3 loop spans 16 amino acids. CDR3: CASSPDGRTGLSPLHF. CDR3 coding DNA: TGTGCCAGCTCACCCGATGGTAGGACAGGGTTATCACCCCTCCACTTT. The complete variable domain, with remaining parts taken from reference TRBV18 and TRBJ1-6, reads NAGVMQNPRHLVRRRGQEARLRCSPMKGHSHVYWYRQLPEEGLKFMVYLQKENIIDESGMPKERFSAEFPKEGPSILRIQQVVRGDSAAYFCASSPDGRTGLSPLHFGNGTRLTVT.

This rearrangement joins TRBV29-1 to TRBJ1-1; D is unresolved. CDR1 and CDR2 (germline): SQVTM, ANQGSEA. The CDR3 is 14 amino acids. Between the trimmed V and J ends, which lost 6 bases and 1 base, there was a span of 15 bases. In DNA, the CDR3 is TGCAGCGTGGCGAAGATTTTAGCGAACACTGAAGCTTTCTTT. Translation: CSVAKILANTEAFF. The full variable domain, rest sourced from reference TRBV29-1 and TRBJ1-1, is SAVISQKPSRDICQRGTSLTIQCQVDSQVTMMFWYRQQPGQSLTLIATANQGSEATYESGFVIDKFPISRPNLTFSTLTVSNMSPEDSSIYLCSVAKILANTEAFFGQGTRLTVV.

The sample holds a few counts of this clone. The chain carries TRBV19 and TRBJ1-4; no definite D call. Deletions cut 4 bases from V and 7 bases from J, with 16 bases between. The CDR3 extends over 15 amino acids. Germline V lookup: CDR1 LNHDA, CDR2 SQIVND (reference sequence). CDR3 nucleotides: TGTGCCAGTAGTACCGTCTCCTCGGGAGGTGAAAAACTGTTTTTT. Its protein product is CASSTVSSGGEKLFF.

This clone was seen a few times. The J gene is TRBJ2-3, the V gene TRBV11-2; D is perhaps TRBD2 (5 bases). The CDR3 sequence is 13 residues long. V lost 5 bases and J 4 bases, leaving 10 bases between the germline ends. CDR1 is SGHAT, CDR2 FQNNGV, per germline. The CDR3 region is CASSLRSADTQYF. CDR3 DNA sequence: TGTGCCAGCAGCCTACGTAGCGCAGATACGCAGTATTTT.

The chain employs TRBV11-2 and TRBJ2-1, with D perhaps matching TRBD1 (6 bases). The germline V gene has CDR1 SGHAT and CDR2 FQNNGV. This CDR3 has 15 residues. Trimming removed 6 bases from V and 2 bases from J, with 14 bases in between. The CDR3: CASSSRGITYNEQFF. CDR3 DNA sequence: TGTGCCAGCAGTTCAAGGGGGATCACCTACAATGAGCAGTTCTTC.

There are a few counts of this clone. The genes are TRBV7-9 and TRBJ2-3; the D gene is possibly TRBD1 (6 bases). The CDR3 totals 13 residues. Trimming left V 6 bases short and J 4 bases short, with 11 bases between. Germline lookup yields CDR1 SEHNR and CDR2 FQNEAQ (reference sequence). CDR3 bases: TGTGCCAGCAGACGAACAGGGCCAGATACGCAGTATTTT. Translating it yields CASRRTGPDTQYF.

In this sample, this clone turned up a few times. The chain couples TRBV4-3 to TRBJ1-2; TRBD1 agrees at 7 bases. This CDR3 has 15 residues. Trimming at V came to 2 bases and at J to 2 bases, leaving 5 bases not matched to a gene. Per germline, CDR1 LGHNA and CDR2 YSLEER. The CDR3 nucleotides read TGCGCCAGCAGCCAACAAACGGGACAGAACTATGGCTACACCTTC. This sequence encodes CASSQQTGQNYGYTF.

The genes are TRBV27 and TRBJ2-1; 12 nucleotides agree with TRBD2. Germline V gives CDR1 MNHEY, CDR2 SMNVEV (reference sequence). The CDR3 spans 15 residues. Trimming removed 7 bases from V and 7 bases from J; junction bases left unmatched: 8. The CDR3 coding sequence is TGTGCCAGCATCAGGACTAGCGGGGCGGGAAATGAGCAGTTCTTC. Protein sequence: CASIRTSGAGNEQFF.

This clone occurred a few times. V and J are TRBV29-1 and TRBJ1-3; a weak D match, TRBD1 (6 bases). The CDR3 has 14 residues. Trimming took off 6 bases at V and 0 bases at J, with 12 bases between the two ends. Germline CDR1 SQVTM, CDR2 ANQGSEA. CDR3 coding DNA: TGCAGCGTGGATACAGGGTCCTCTGGAAACACCATATATTTT. Its protein is CSVDTGSSGNTIYF.

A few counts support this clone. The genes are TRBV10-3 and TRBJ1-1; D not certain. Per germline, CDR1 ENHRY and CDR2 SYGVKD. V was shortened by 2 bases and J by 3 bases, with 7 bases between the two germline ends. The CDR3 contains 13 residues. The CDR3 region has the DNA TGTGCCATCAGTGAGCGCCCCGACACTGAAGCTTTCTTT. Translated: CAISERPDTEAFF.

The CDR3 DNA sequence: TGTGCCAGCAGCTTCGAGGACGGAAACACCATATATTTT. Encoded protein: CASSFEDGNTIYF. The gene calls are TRBV7-3 and TRBJ1-3; D is uncertain. V was shortened by 3 bases and J by 4 bases, with 7 bases between the two germline ends. The V gene's germline CDR1 is SGHTA and CDR2 FQGTGA. The length of the CDR3 is 13 residues.

V gene TRBV2 combines with J gene TRBJ2-1; the D gene is possibly TRBD1 (6 bases). This CDR3 spans 12 amino acids. The germline gives CDR1 SNHLY, CDR2 FYNNEI. Trimming removed 6 bases at V and 9 bases at J, with 12 bases between. CDR3 loop: CASRLQGAEQFF. CDR3 DNA sequence: TGTGCCAGCAGGCTACAGGGCGCTGAGCAGTTCTTC.

This clone was observed a handful of times. V usage is TRBV5-4 and J usage is TRBJ1-1, with a possible D match to TRBD1 (5 bases). The CDR3 extends over 13 amino acids. The germline V gene encodes CDR1 SGHNT and CDR2 YYREEE (reference sequence). V lost 2 bases, J lost 1 base, and 6 bases lay in between. In nucleotides, the CDR3 is TGTGCCAGCAGCTTTGACAGGAACACTGAAGCTTTCTTT. This encodes CASSFDRNTEAFF.

V and J are TRBV11-2 and TRBJ1-3, with unresolved D. V was cut by 4 bases and J by 3 bases, with 10 bases left in between. There are 14 residues in the CDR3. Germline V gives CDR1 SGHAT, CDR2 FQNNGV. In DNA, the CDR3 is TGTGCCAGCAGCTCCCTCCTCTTTGGAAACACCATATATTTT. This translates into CASSSLLFGNTIYF.

The chain recombines TRBV5-1 with TRBJ1-2; 11 nucleotides agree with TRBD1. With 4 bases clipped from V and 2 bases from J, the junction kept 13 bases outside the gene matches. The CDR3 loop spans 18 amino acids. Looked up from germline, CDR1 is SGHRS and CDR2 is YFSETQ. The CDR3 loop reads CASSPRPGQGAVNYGYTF. Written as DNA, the CDR3 is TGCGCCAGCAGCCCTCGACCCGGACAGGGGGCGGTGAACTATGGCTACACCTTC.

This clone has only a few counts. The gene calls are TRBV10-3 and TRBJ2-5, with 9 nucleotides matching TRBD1. Germline V CDR1 and CDR2: ENHRY, SYGVKD. Trimming at V came to 8 bases and at J to 2 bases, leaving 6 bases not matched to a gene. The CDR3 has 14 residues. The CDR3 sequence: CAIAGQGLQETQYF. CDR3 DNA sequence: TGTGCCATCGCGGGACAGGGACTACAAGAGACCCAGTACTTC.

The chain uses TRBV11-2 and TRBJ1-5, with TRBD1 matching 9 bases. Germline V lookup: CDR1 SGHAT, CDR2 FQNNGV. This CDR3 is 14 amino acids long. Trimming cost V 6 bases and J 6 bases; bases outside gene matches: 6. The CDR3: CASRRTGGGQPQHF. CDR3 nucleotide sequence: TGTGCCAGCAGAAGAACAGGGGGCGGTCAGCCCCAGCATTTT.